This T cell receptor beta chain was profiled in a study of cytomegalovirus exposure and HLA in healthy donors. Study results and limitations: Several V segments, TRBV6-2 and TRBV6-3 among them, could not be told apart and were dropped. It was reported that TCR beta sequences correctly inferred the HLA-A and HLA-B alleles for most subjects. Sequencing depth roughly uniform across donors was assumed in presence/absence analyses.

Vbeta (60) and Jbeta (13) primers were used in the PCR. Produced via immunoSEQ multiplex PCR; TCRdb's table is partial and in-frame only. The data contain some 100,000 clones, less than 70% of them seen just once; the ten biggest clones take up under 6.5%. This CDR3 has 15 amino acids. Germline CDR1 reads SGHTA; CDR2 reads FQGNSA. Between the trimmed V and J ends, which lost 1 base and 4 bases, there was a span of 10 bases. In the case of this clone: As yet, its antigen is unknown.

The gene calls are TRBV7-2 and TRBJ2-2; D perhaps matches TRBD2 (6 bases). The sequencing sample was made of PBMCs. This TCR was sampled from a woman aged 70-85 years in good health and CMV-seropositive. CDR3 in amino acids: CASSLVQGGTGELFF. The CDR3 nucleotides are TGTGCCAGCAGCTTAGTGCAGGGAGGCACCGGGGAGCTGTTTTTT. Drawing the rest from reference TRBV7-2 and TRBJ2-2, the complete variable domain is GAGVSQSPSNKVTEKGKDVELRCDPISGHTALYWYRQSLGQGLEFLIYFQGNSAPDKSGLPSDRFSAERTGGSVSTLTIQRTQQEDSAVYLCASSLVQGGTGELFFGEGSRLTVL.